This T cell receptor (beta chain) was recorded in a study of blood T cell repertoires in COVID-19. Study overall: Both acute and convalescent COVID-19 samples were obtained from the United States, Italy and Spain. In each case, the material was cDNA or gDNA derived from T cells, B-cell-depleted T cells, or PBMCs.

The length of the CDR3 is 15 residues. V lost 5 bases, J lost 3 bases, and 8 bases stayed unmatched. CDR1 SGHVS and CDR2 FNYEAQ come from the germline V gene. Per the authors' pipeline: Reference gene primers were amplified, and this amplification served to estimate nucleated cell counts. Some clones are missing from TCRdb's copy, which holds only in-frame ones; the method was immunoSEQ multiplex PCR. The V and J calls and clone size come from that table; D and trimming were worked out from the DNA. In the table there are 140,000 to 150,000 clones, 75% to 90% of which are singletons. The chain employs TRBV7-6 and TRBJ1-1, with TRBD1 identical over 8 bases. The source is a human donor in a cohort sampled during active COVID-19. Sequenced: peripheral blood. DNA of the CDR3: TGTGCCAGCAGCAAGACAGGGGCGGGGGACACTGAAGCTTTCTTT. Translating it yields CASSKTGAGDTEAFF.